The T cell receptor (beta chain) under discussion was sequenced for a study of CXCR3-negative and CXCR3-positive naive CD8 T cells (dated by TCRdb to the late 2010s). With regard to the full study: In total, 130 million to 150 million TRB reads were obtained, or roughly 1.5 +/- 0.3 million reads per library. Diversity and physicochemical repertoire analyses covered under twelve donors pooled from two independent experiments. Naive subsets from 5 donors and memory cells from 3 donors were included in the TRBV-TRBJ cluster analysis.

What the study reported, not specific to this receptor: Both naive subsets had comparably high repertoire diversity, while memory CD8+ T cells had much lower repertoire diversity. Because CXCR3 expression was partially decreased after cryopreservation, freshly isolated PBMCs were used for most assays. TRB CDR3s from CXCR3-positive naive cells showed higher hydrophobicity (lower Kidera factor 4), lower energy, and higher strength and volume indices than CXCR3-negative naive cells. Because surface CD5, which is linked to self-reactivity in mice, was comparable between the naive subsets, TCR interaction strength was also inferred from the physicochemical properties of TRB CDR3s. Naive CXCR3-negative and CXCR3-positive cells from the same donor showed similar TRBV-TRBJ usage, whereas memory cells showed distinct patterns.

For every CD8+ T cell subset, over 250,000 cells were flow-sorted straight into RLT lysis buffer, and each subset was sorted in triplicate. To keep memory contaminants out, a stringent definition of naive CD8+ T cells was applied: CD45RO-CCR7+CD27+CD95-. Peripheral blood mononuclear cells were isolated from buffy coats using standard density gradient centrifugation. Naive CXCR3-negative and CXCR3-positive CD8+ T cells were flow-sorted on a FACSAria III. Total RNA was extracted from sorted cells using an RNeasy Mini Kit. The instrument given in TCRdb is NextSeq 550. The Human TCR Profiling Kit (MiLaboratory) was used to make UMI-labeled 5' RACE TRB cDNA libraries. The full amount of extracted RNA was used for cDNA synthesis, and the full amount of resulting cDNA was used for PCR amplification. Libraries were prepared in parallel with an identical number of PCR cycles. Regarding the original processing steps: About 50,000 +/- 10,000 unique UMI-labeled TRB cDNA molecules per library were extracted with MIGEC and MiXCR, with at least two reads per UMI required. Each library averaged 40,000 +/- 10,000 functional in-frame TRB CDR3 nucleotide clonotypes without stop codons. After each sample was downsampled to 5000 UMI-labeled TRB molecules, VDJtools was used to calculate diversity metrics such as normalized Shannon-Wiener and Chao1. VDJtools computed clonotype-size-weighted physicochemical properties of the central five CDR3 residues: interaction energy, strength, volume and Kidera factor 4. TCRdb reanalyzed the reads, keeping one entry per CDR3 protein sequence and omitting DNA. The V and J calls and clone size are TCRdb's, not the authors'. The sample table records tens of thousands of distinct CDR3 sequences. The ten largest clones capture less than 0.85% of the sample.

On this clonotype: Its antigen specificity is not known.

The clonotype originates from a human donor in good health. Some clones in this sample may be carry-over from other donors' samples. Material for sequencing was naive CXCR3+ CD8+ T cells from blood. Explained via the paper, the cell subset or site label denotes: CD45RO-CCR7+CD27+CD95- naive CD8+ T cells expressing CXCR3 (TNR3+).

The CDR3: CASSTNEDYQETQYF. The V gene is TRBV28 and the J gene is TRBJ2-5. For CDR1 and CDR2, the germline V gene lists MDHEN and SYDVKM. Inclusive of the bounding cysteine and phenylalanine, the CDR3 is 15 residues long. The protein alone is recorded here.